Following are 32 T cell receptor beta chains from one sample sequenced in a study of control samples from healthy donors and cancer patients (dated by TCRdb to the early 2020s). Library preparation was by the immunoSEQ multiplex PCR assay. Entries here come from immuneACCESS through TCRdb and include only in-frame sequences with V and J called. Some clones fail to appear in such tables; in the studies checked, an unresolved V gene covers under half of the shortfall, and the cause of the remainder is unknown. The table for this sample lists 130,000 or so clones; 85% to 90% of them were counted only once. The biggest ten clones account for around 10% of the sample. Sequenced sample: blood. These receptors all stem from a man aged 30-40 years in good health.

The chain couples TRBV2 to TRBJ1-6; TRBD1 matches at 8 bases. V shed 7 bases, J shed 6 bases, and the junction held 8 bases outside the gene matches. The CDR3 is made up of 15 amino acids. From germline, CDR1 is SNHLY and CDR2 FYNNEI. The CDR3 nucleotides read TGTGCCAGCACTTTTGACGGACAGGGTAATTCACCCCTCCACTTT. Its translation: CASTFDGQGNSPLHF. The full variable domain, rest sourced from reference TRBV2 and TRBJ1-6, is EPEVTQTPSHQVTQMGQEVILRCVPISNHLYFYWYRQILGQKVEFLVSFYNNEISEKSEIFDDQFSVERPDGSNFTLKIRSTKLEDSAMYFCASTFDGQGNSPLHFGNGTRLTVT.

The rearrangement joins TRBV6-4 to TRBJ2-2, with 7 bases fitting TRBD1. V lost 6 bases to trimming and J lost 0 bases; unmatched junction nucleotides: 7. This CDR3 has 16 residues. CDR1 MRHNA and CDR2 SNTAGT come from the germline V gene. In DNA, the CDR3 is TGTGCCAGCAGCCTAGAGGGGACAGCGAACACCGGGGAGCTGTTTTTT. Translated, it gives CASSLEGTANTGELFF.

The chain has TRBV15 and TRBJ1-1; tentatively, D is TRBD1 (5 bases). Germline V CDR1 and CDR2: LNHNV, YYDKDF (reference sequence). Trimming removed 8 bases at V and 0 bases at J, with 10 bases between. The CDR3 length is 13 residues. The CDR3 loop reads CATGTPMNTEAFF. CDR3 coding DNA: TGTGCCACCGGGACGCCCATGAACACTGAAGCTTTCTTT.

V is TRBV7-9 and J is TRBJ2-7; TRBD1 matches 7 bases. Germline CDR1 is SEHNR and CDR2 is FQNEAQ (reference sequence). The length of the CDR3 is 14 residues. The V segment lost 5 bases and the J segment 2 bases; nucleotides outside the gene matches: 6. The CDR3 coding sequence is TGTGCCAGCAGCCCTCAACAGGGGCCCTACGAGCAGTACTTC. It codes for CASSPQQGPYEQYF. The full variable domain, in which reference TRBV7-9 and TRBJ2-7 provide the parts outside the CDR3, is DTGVSQNPRHKITKRGQNVTFRCDPISEHNRLYWYRQTLGQGPEFLTYFQNEAQLEKSRLLSDRFSAERPKGSFSTLEIQRTEQGDSAMYLCASSPQQGPYEQYFGPGTRLTVT.

In DNA, the CDR3 is TGTGCCAGTACCGAACCCCTGACAGAAAACATTCAGTACTTC. Its protein is CASTEPLTENIQYF. This chain links TRBV19 with TRBJ2-4; possible D gene TRBD1, 5 bases. The CDR3 extends over 14 amino acids. V was cut by 7 bases and J by 5 bases, with 15 bases left in between. Per germline, CDR1 LNHDA and CDR2 SQIVND (reference sequence).

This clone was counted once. The CDR3 DNA is TGTGCCAGCAGTTGGGACAGGGCTCCCCACAATGAGCAGTTCTTC. This encodes CASSWDRAPHNEQFF. V is TRBV11-3 and J is TRBJ2-1; 9 bases line up with TRBD1. Germline V CDR1 and CDR2: SGHNT, YENEEA. The CDR3 is 15 amino acids. V dropped 6 bases and J dropped 5; count of bases not matched to a gene: 8.

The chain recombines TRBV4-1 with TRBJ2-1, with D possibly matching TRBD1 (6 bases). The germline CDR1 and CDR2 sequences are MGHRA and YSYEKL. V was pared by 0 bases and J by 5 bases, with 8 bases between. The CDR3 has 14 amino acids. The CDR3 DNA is TGCGCCAGCAGCCAAGATGGGGACAACAATGAGCAGTTCTTC. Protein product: CASSQDGDNNEQFF.

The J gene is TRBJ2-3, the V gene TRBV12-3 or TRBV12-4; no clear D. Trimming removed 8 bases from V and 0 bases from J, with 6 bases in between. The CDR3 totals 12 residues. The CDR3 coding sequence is TGTGCCAGCGGGCCTAGCACAGATACGCAGTATTTT. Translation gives CASGPSTDTQYF.

The CDR3 reads CASSHQSLRGSNEKLFF. For the CDR3, the DNA is TGTGCCAGCAGCCATCAAAGCCTCAGGGGGAGTAATGAAAAACTGTTTTTT. The gene calls are TRBV11-3 and TRBJ1-4; 7 bases are shared with TRBD1. This CDR3 comprises 17 residues. Germline CDR1 and CDR2: SGHNT and YENEEA. Trimming cost V 5 bases and J 4 bases; bases outside gene matches: 13.

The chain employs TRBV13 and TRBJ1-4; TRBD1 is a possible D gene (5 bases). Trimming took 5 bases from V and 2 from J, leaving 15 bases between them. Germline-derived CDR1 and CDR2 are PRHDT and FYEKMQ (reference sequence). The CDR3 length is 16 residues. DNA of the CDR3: TGTGCCAGCAGCCTGACCTCCGGGGGGACTAATGAAAAACTGTTTTTT. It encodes CASSLTSGGTNEKLFF.

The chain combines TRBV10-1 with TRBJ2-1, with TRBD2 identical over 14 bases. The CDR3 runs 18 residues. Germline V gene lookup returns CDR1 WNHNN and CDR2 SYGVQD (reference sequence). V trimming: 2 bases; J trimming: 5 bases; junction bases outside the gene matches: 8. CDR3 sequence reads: CASSEHRLAGGLHNEQFF. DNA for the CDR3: TGCGCCAGCAGTGAGCACCGACTAGCGGGGGGGCTCCACAATGAGCAGTTCTTC.

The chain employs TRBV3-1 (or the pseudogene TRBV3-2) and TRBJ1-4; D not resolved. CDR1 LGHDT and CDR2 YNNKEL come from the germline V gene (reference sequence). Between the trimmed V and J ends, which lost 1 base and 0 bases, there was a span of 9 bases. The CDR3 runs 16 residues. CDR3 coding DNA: TGTGCCAGCAGCCAAGTCGGTAGCGCAACTAATGAAAAACTGTTTTTT. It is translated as CASSQVGSATNEKLFF.

The CDR3 spells CSVGAGELFF. DNA of the CDR3: TGCAGCGTCGGCGCCGGGGAGCTGTTTTTT. The chain links TRBV29-1 to TRBJ2-2; D call uncertain. Per germline, CDR1 SQVTM and CDR2 ANQGSEA. V lost 6 bases and J 6 bases, leaving 5 bases between the germline ends. This CDR3 region has 10 residues.

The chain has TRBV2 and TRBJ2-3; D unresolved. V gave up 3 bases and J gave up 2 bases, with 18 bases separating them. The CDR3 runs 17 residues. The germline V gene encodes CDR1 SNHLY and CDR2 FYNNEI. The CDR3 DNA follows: TGTGCCAGCAGTGAGCTCGGTCCAGGAGTCGTCACAGATACGCAGTATTTT. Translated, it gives CASSELGPGVVTDTQYF.

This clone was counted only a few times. CDR3 residues: CASRVPLDSYEQYV. As DNA, the CDR3 is TGTGCCAGCAGGGTACCACTTGACTCCTACGAGCAGTACGTC. The chain is built from TRBV2 and TRBJ2-7; D gene ambiguous. This CDR3 comprises 14 residues. CDR1 and CDR2 from the germline V gene are SNHLY and FYNNEI. V lost 6 bases and J lost 0, with 12 bases in between.

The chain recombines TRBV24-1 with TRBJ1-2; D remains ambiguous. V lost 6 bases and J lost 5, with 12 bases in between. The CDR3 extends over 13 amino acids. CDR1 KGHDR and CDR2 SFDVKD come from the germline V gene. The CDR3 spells CATSSSPTYGYTF. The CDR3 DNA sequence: TGTGCCACCAGTTCAAGCCCGACGTATGGCTACACCTTC.

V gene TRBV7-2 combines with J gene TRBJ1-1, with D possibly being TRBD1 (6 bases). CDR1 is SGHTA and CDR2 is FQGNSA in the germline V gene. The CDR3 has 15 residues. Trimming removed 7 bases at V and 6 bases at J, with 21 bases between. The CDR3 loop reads CASTRTWGLKAEAFF. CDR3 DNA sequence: TGTGCCAGCACCCGCACCTGGGGGCTTAAGGCTGAAGCTTTCTTT.

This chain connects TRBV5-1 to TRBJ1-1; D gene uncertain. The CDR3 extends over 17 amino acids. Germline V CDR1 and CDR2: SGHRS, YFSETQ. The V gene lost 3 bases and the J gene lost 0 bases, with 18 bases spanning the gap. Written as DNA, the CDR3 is TGCGCCAGCAGCTCTCTGGGAGGGATCAAACTGAACACTGAAGCTTTCTTT. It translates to CASSSLGGIKLNTEAFF.

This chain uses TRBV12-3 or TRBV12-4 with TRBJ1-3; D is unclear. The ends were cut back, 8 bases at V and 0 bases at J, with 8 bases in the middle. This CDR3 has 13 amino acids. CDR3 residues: CASREGSGNTIYF. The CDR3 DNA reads TGTGCCAGCCGCGAGGGCTCTGGAAACACCATATATTTT.

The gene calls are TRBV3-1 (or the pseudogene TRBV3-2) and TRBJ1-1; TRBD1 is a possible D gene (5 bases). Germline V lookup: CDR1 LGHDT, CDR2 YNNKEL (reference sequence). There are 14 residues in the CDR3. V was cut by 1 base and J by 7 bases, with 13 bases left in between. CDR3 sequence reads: CASSQVAGSGEAFF. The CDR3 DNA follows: TGTGCCAGCAGCCAAGTCGCAGGGAGCGGTGAAGCTTTCTTT.

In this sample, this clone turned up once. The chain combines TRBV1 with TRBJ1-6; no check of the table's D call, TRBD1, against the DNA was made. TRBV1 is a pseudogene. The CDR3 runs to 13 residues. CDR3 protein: CTSSQTGVWPLHF. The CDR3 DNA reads TGCACCAGCAGCCAGACAGGGGTTTGGCCCCTCCACTTT.

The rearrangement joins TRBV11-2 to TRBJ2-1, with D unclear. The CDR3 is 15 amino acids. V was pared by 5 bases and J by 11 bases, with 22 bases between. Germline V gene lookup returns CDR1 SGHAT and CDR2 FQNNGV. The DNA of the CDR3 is TGTGCCAGCAGCCGACAATTTAGCTCGGCCGCGAAGCAGTTCTTC. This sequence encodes CASSRQFSSAAKQFF.

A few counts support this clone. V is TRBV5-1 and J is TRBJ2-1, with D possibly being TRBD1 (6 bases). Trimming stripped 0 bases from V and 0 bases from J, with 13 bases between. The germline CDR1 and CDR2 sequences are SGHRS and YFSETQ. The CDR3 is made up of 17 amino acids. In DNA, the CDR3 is TGCGCCAGCAGCTTGGCGGACAGCGTTCTCTCCTACAATGAGCAGTTCTTC. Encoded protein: CASSLADSVLSYNEQFF.

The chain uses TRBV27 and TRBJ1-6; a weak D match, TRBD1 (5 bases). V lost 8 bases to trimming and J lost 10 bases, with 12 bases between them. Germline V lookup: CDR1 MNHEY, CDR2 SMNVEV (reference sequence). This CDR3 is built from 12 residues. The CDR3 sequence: CASGTTNSPLHF. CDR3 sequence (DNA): TGTGCCAGCGGGACGACTAACTCACCCCTCCACTTT.

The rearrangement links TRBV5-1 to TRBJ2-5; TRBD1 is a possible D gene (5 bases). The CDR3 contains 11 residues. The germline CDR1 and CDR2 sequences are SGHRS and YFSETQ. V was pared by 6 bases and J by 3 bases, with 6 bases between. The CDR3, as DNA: TGCGCCAGCAAGACAGAAGAGACCCAGTACTTC. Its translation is CASKTEETQYF. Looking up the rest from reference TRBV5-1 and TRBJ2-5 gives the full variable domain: KAGVTQTPRYLIKTRGQQVTLSCSPISGHRSVSWYQQTPGQGLQFLFEYFSETQRNKGNFPGRFSGRQFSNSRSEMNVSTLELGDSALYLCASKTEETQYFGPGTRLLVL.

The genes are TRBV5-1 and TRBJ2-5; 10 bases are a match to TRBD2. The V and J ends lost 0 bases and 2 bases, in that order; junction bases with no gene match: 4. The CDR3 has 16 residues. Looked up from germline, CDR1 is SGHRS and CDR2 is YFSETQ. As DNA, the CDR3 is TGCGCCAGCAGCTTGGGGCTAGCGGGGGTGCAAGAGACCCAGTACTTC. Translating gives CASSLGLAGVQETQYF.

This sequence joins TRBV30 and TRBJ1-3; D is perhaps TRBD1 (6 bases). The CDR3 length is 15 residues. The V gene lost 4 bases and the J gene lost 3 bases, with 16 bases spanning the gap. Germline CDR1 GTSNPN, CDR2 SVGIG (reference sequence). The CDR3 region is CAWTSGTTHGNTIYF. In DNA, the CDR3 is TGTGCCTGGACCTCTGGGACAACCCATGGAAACACCATATATTTT.

CDR3 coding DNA: TGTGCCAGCAGTGAAACGGCGGAAATTCGCTATGGCTACACCTTC. It codes for CASSETAEIRYGYTF. The chain is built from TRBV2 and TRBJ1-2; no definite D call. Germline-derived CDR1 and CDR2 are SNHLY and FYNNEI. This CDR3 is built from 15 residues. The ends were cut back, 2 bases at V and 4 bases at J, with 14 bases in the middle.

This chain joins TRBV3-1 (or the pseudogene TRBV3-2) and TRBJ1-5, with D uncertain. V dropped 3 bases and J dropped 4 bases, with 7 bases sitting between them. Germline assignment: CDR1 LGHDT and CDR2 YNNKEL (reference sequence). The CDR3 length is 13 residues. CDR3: CASSHQPNQPQHF. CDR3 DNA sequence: TGTGCCAGCAGCCACCAGCCGAATCAGCCCCAGCATTTT.

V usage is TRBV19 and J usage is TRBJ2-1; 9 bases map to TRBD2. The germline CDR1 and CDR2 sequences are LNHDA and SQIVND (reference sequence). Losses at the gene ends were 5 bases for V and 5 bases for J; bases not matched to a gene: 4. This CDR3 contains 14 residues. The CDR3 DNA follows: TGTGCCAGTAGTTTAGCGGGGGAACACAATGAGCAGTTCTTC. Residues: CASSLAGEHNEQFF.

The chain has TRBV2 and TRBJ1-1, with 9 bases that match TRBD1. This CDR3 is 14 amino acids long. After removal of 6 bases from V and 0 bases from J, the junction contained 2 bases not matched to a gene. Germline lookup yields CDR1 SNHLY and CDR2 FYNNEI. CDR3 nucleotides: TGTGCCAGCAGGGGACAGGGTTTGAACACTGAAGCTTTCTTT. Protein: CASRGQGLNTEAFF.

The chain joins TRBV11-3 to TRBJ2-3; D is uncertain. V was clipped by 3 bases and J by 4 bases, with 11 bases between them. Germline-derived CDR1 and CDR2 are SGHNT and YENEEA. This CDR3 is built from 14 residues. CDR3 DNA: TGTGCCAGCAGCTTTAGAGAAGAGCCAGATACGCAGTATTTT. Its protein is CASSFREEPDTQYF.